These 6 T cell receptor beta chains were sequenced from one sample in a study of breast tumors, draining lymph nodes, adjacent tissues. Via MiXCR, TCRdb re-called the multiplex PCR reads, giving one row per CDR3 protein. The data hold approximately 100,000 distinct CDR3 sequences, with approximately 22% observed a single time. Samples came from axillary lymph nodes draining the breast cancer. The sample taken for sequencing was axillary lymph node tissue. All receptors derive from a female donor with breast cancer. Some clones in this sample may be carry-over from other donors' samples.

CDR3 region: CASSELTEYQPQHF. Written as DNA, the CDR3 is TGTGCCAGCAGTGAATTGACAGAGTATCAGCCCCAGCATTTT. The rearrangement links TRBV2 to TRBJ1-5; weak D call: TRBD1 (5 bases). Germline CDR1 reads SNHLY; CDR2 reads FYNNEI. Trimming left V 2 bases short and J 5 bases short, with 10 bases between. CDR3 length: 14 amino acids. Filled out from reference TRBV2 and TRBJ1-5, the complete variable domain reads EPEVTQTPSHQVTQMGQEVILRCVPISNHLYFYWYRQILGQKVEFLVSFYNNEISEKSEIFDDQFSVERPDGSNFTLKIRSTKLEDSAMYFCASSELTEYQPQHFGDGTRLSIL.

This clonotype was seen repeatedly, ten times or more. The chain has TRBV20-1 and TRBJ1-6; D is unclear. This CDR3 has 13 residues. V gave up 5 bases and J gave up 5 bases, with 10 bases separating them. Looked up from germline, CDR1 is DFQATT and CDR2 is SNEGSKA (reference sequence). CDR3 in amino acids: CSAPGGNNSPLHF. The CDR3 coding sequence is TGCAGTGCTCCGGGCGGTAATAATTCACCCCTCCACTTT.

With respect to this clonotype: This may arise from a read error, as a much more abundant clone is one base away. The chain employs TRBV7-3 and TRBJ2-3; 8 nucleotides agree with TRBD2. This CDR3 is built from 15 residues. Germline assignment: CDR1 SGHTA and CDR2 FQGTGA. CDR3 DNA sequence: TGTGACAGCAGCTTAACGGGGGGGCCCGCAGATACGCAGTATTTT. It is translated as CDSSLTGGPADTQYF. Together with reference TRBV7-3 and TRBJ2-3, the CDR3 gives the full variable domain: GAGVSQTPSNKVTEKGKYVELRCDPISGHTALYWYRQSLGQGPEFLIYFQGTGAADDSGLPNDRFFAVRPEGSVSTLKIQRTERGDSAVYLCDSSLTGGPADTQYFGPGTRLTVL.

This clonotype was observed many times. The J gene is TRBJ1-2, the V gene TRBV20-1; D unclear. The V gene lost 3 bases and the J gene lost 8 bases, with 1 base spanning the gap. Germline CDR1 reads DFQATT; CDR2 reads SNEGSKA (reference sequence). The CDR3 has 8 amino acids. CDR3 nucleotide sequence: TGCAGTGCTAGCGGCTACACCTTC. Translation gives CSASGYTF.

This clonotype came up many times. The genes are TRBV20-1 and TRBJ2-2; D perhaps matches TRBD1 (6 bases). Germline values: CDR1 DFQATT, CDR2 SNEGSKA (reference sequence). V gave up 4 bases and J gave up 2 bases, with 14 bases separating them. CDR3 length: 15 amino acids. This CDR3 reads CSATPSDRNTGELFF. The CDR3 bases are TGCAGTGCTACGCCATCGGACAGAAACACCGGGGAGCTGTTTTTT.

In the case of this clonotype: Germline and junction disagree at one end, which may indicate a read error. V and J are TRBV20-1 and TRBJ2-3, with D perhaps being TRBD1 or TRBD2 (5 bases each). CDR3 length: 13 amino acids. Germline-derived CDR1 and CDR2 are DFQATT and SNEGSKA (reference sequence). CDR3: CSARGDSTDTPYF. DNA of the CDR3: TGCAGTGCTAGGGGGGATAGCACAGATACGCCGTATTTT.